This is a list of T cell receptor beta chains from one sample in a study of T cell repertoires in cytomegalovirus infection. These receptors have no identified antigens. TCRdb re-analysed the reads in MiXCR, keeping a single row per CDR3 protein. The table records just under 500,000 distinct CDR3 sequences, roughly a third of them present only once. The sample was cultured PBMCs, taken from culture after CMV antigen stimulation. The receptors were sampled from a human donor in good health (CMV status not recorded). Some clones in this sample may be carry-over from other donors' samples. Each CDR3 is given with its conserved first and last residue. Fields, in order: V gene, J gene, CDR3 protein.

TRBV28,TRBJ1-2,CASSLRQGGYGYTF
TRBV6-1,TRBJ1-4,CATLAAPSEKLFF
TRBV2,TRBJ2-7,CASTEGGAQYEQYF
TRBV5-1,TRBJ2-5,CASSRNLQETQYF
TRBV4-1,TRBJ2-7,CASSRNDPTSAIEQYF
TRBV19,TRBJ2-5,CASSPIGESKRETQYF
TRBV11-3,TRBJ2-1,CASSLEGTNEQFF
TRBV5-5,TRBJ1-3,CASSLGDSLSSGNTIYF
TRBV19,TRBJ2-1,CASSPIGLAGGYNEQFF
TRBV7-2,TRBJ1-2,CASSFSLGQGDYGYTF
TRBV5-1,TRBJ2-2,CASSPGAGDTGELFF
TRBV5-4,TRBJ2-7,CASSPTGTASYEQYF
TRBV19,TRBJ2-3,CASRDYGDTQYF
TRBV19,TRBJ2-5,CASSIRARAGGETQYF
TRBV7-9,TRBJ2-2,CASSETSDTGELFF